The next 28 T cell receptor beta chains were all read from a single sample in a study of T cell repertoires in cytomegalovirus infection. These receptors have no identified antigens. TCRdb re-called the reads through MiXCR, storing one row per CDR3 protein. The sample includes over 50,000 distinct CDR3 sequences, 20% to 25% of them seen just once. The specimen was CD8+ T cells from cultured PBMCs, collected from culture after CMV antigen stimulation. Receptors originate from a human donor in good health (CMV status not recorded). Some clones in this sample may be carry-over from other donors' samples.

The V gene is TRBV7-9, the J gene TRBJ1-4; no definite D call. The CDR3 extends over 17 amino acids. Germline-derived CDR1 and CDR2 are SEHNR and FQNEAQ (reference sequence). Trimming removed 1 base from V and 0 bases from J, with 12 bases in between. The CDR3 here is CASSLDSFISTNEKLFF. The DNA of the CDR3 is TGTGCCAGCAGCTTAGACAGCTTCATCTCAACTAATGAAAAACTGTTTTTT.

This clonotype was detected only a few times. The genes are TRBV6-6 and TRBJ1-1; unclear D gene. Trimming removed 0 bases at V and 3 bases at J, with 8 bases between. The CDR3 is 14 amino acids. Germline assignment: CDR1 MNHNY and CDR2 SVGAGI (reference sequence). CDR3 sequence reads: CASSYSLRDTEAFF. The CDR3 region has the DNA TGTGCCAGCAGTTACTCTTTACGGGACACTGAAGCTTTCTTT.

V gene TRBV6-2 or TRBV6-3 combines with J gene TRBJ2-7; tentative D call: TRBD1 (6 bases). CDR3 length equals 12 residues. V shed 8 bases and J shed 5 bases, with 13 bases lying between them. Germline V gene sequence: CDR1 MNHEY, CDR2 SVGEGT. CDR3 loop: CASGGGGHEQYF. The CDR3 DNA is TGTGCCAGCGGAGGTGGGGGCCACGAGCAGTACTTC.

The chain combines TRBV7-2 with TRBJ2-2; 11 positions agree with TRBD2. Germline V gene lookup returns CDR1 SGHTA and CDR2 FQGNSA. Trimming cost V 11 bases and J 6 bases; bases outside gene matches: 11. CDR3 length: 15 residues. This CDR3 is CAGDLAGGVAGELFF. For the CDR3, the DNA is TGTGCCGGCGACCTAGCGGGGGGTGTGGCCGGGGAGCTGTTTTTT.

The genes are TRBV12-3 or TRBV12-4 and TRBJ1-1, with D possibly matching TRBD1 (6 bases). The CDR3 has 14 amino acids. Trimming cost V 5 bases and J 5 bases, with 15 bases left between them. The CDR3, as DNA: TGTGCCAGCAGTCTGACAGGCGGACGGACTGAAGCTTTCTTT. As protein: CASSLTGGRTEAFF.

V and J are TRBV4-3 and TRBJ1-1; 7 bases align to TRBD1. The CDR3 runs to 15 residues. The germline V gene has CDR1 LGHNA and CDR2 YSLEER. V lost 1 base and J lost 5; bases outside the gene matches: 7. The CDR3 is CASSQARQGWTEAFF. CDR3 nucleotide sequence: TGCGCCAGCAGCCAAGCCCGACAGGGTTGGACTGAAGCTTTCTTT.

Only a few counts were recorded for this clonotype. This sequence joins TRBV4-3 and TRBJ2-7; 9 bases map to TRBD1. There are 15 residues in the CDR3. Germline V CDR1 and CDR2: LGHNA, YSLEER. Germline trimming cut 1 base from V and 2 bases from J; bases unmatched to any gene: 3. This CDR3 is CASSQGRQGAYEQYF. The CDR3 nucleotides are TGCGCCAGCAGCCAAGGCAGACAGGGGGCCTACGAGCAGTACTTC.

This clonotype has just a few counts. The rearrangement uses TRBV7-8 and TRBJ1-5; TRBD1 matches at 8 bases. Germline V gene lookup returns CDR1 SGHVS and CDR2 FQNEAQ. The CDR3 runs 20 residues. J was trimmed by 1 base and V by 4 bases; bases with no gene match: 18. The CDR3 region has the DNA TGTGCCAGCAGCTCCCCGCTTTGGGCAGGGGGCCGTCGCAGCAATCAGCCCCAGCATTTT. Its protein is CASSSPLWAGGRRSNQPQHF.

The V call is TRBV4-1, the J call TRBJ1-4, with D uncertain. V shed 1 base and J shed 7 bases, with 19 bases lying between them. The CDR3 runs to 17 residues. The germline gives CDR1 MGHRA, CDR2 YSYEKL. CDR3: CASSQVGSRPLTEKLFF. The DNA of the CDR3 is TGCGCCAGCAGCCAAGTAGGGAGCAGGCCTTTGACTGAAAAACTGTTTTTT.

This clonotype was seen many times. V and J are TRBV7-2 and TRBJ1-1; the D gene is possibly TRBD1 (5 bases). The CDR3 length is 13 residues. V lost 6 bases and J lost 4, with 12 bases in between. In germline, CDR1 is SGHTA, CDR2 FQGNSA. The DNA for the CDR3 is TGTGCCAGCAGTCGTGGGGGGTCCACTGAAGCTTTCTTT. Protein sequence: CASSRGGSTEAFF.

CDR3 residues: CASRPTQYSNQPQHF. The CDR3 DNA reads TGTGCCAGCAGGCCGACTCAATATAGCAATCAGCCCCAGCATTTT. The rearrangement joins TRBV27 to TRBJ1-5, with D unresolved. CDR3 size: 15 residues. Trimming removed 6 bases from V and 0 bases from J, with 12 bases in between. The V gene's germline CDR1 is MNHEY and CDR2 SMNVEV (reference sequence).

The chain has TRBV12-3 or TRBV12-4 and TRBJ1-5, with D maybe TRBD1 (5 bases). Trimming stripped 6 bases from V and 0 bases from J, with 15 bases between. The CDR3 consists of 16 residues. CDR3 in amino acids: CASRPGDQYSNQPQHF. CDR3 DNA: TGTGCCAGCAGACCCGGGGACCAGTATAGCAATCAGCCCCAGCATTTT.

The sample holds a few counts of this clonotype. The chain links TRBV27 to TRBJ1-6; no clear D. Germline V CDR1 and CDR2: MNHEY, SMNVEV (reference sequence). The CDR3 is 16 residues long. Trimming removed 2 bases from V and 4 bases from J, with 12 bases in between. For the CDR3, the DNA is TGTGCCAGCAGTTTAAGGTCTCGGCAGTATAATTCACCCCTCCACTTT. Translating gives CASSLRSRQYNSPLHF.

This clonotype was seen a few times. The chain recombines TRBV29-1 with TRBJ2-7; maybe TRBD1 (6 bases). From germline, CDR1 is SQVTM and CDR2 ANQGSEA. The length of the CDR3 is 15 residues. The germline V and J ends were trimmed by 0 bases and 4 bases, with 16 bases remaining between them. The CDR3 is CSVEELEQGTYEQYF. Written as DNA, the CDR3 is TGCAGCGTTGAAGAACTGGAACAGGGAACGTACGAGCAGTACTTC.

The CDR3 spells CASSVPGFEAFF. The CDR3 region has the DNA TGTGCCAGCAGTGTACCGGGGTTCGAAGCTTTCTTT. The J gene is TRBJ1-1, the V gene TRBV12-3 or TRBV12-4; D remains ambiguous. This CDR3 comprises 12 residues. The germline V and J ends were trimmed by 5 bases and 8 bases, with 12 bases remaining between them.

This sequence joins TRBV9 and TRBJ1-4; possible D gene TRBD1, 6 bases. Trimming stripped 4 bases from V and 4 bases from J, with 14 bases between. This CDR3 is 15 amino acids long. Germline V CDR1 and CDR2: SGDLS, YYNGEE. The CDR3 DNA sequence: TGTGCCAGCAGCCCTCAGCCGGACAGTAATGAAAAACTGTTTTTT. It yields the protein CASSPQPDSNEKLFF.

This clonotype appeared a few times. J is TRBJ1-1 and V is TRBV6-2 or TRBV6-3; 7 positions match TRBD1. Per the germline V gene, CDR1 is MNHEY and CDR2 is SVGEGT. The CDR3 sequence is 12 residues long. V shed 7 bases and J 11 bases; nucleotides not matched to a gene: 10. DNA for the CDR3: TGTGCCAGCAACACTCGCCGGGACAGCGCTTTCTTT. Translation: CASNTRRDSAFF.

This clonotype was counted a few times. The gene calls are TRBV20-1 and TRBJ1-4; D unclear. There are 15 residues in the CDR3. Trimming left V 6 bases short and J 4 bases short, with 18 bases between. Germline CDR1 DFQATT, CDR2 SNEGSKA (reference sequence). The CDR3 protein is CSAQDRKDYNEKLFF. The CDR3 DNA is TGCAGTGCCCAGGACCGAAAGGATTATAATGAAAAACTGTTTTTT.

There are a few counts of this clonotype. The rearrangement links TRBV9 to TRBJ2-7, with a weak D call TRBD1 (6 bases). Germline CDR1 SGDLS, CDR2 YYNGEE. The CDR3 spans 15 residues. Trimming shortened V by 1 base and J by 3 bases, and 14 bases separated the two germline ends. CDR3 residues: CASSVSTGQNYEQYF. CDR3 DNA: TGTGCCAGCAGCGTAAGCACAGGGCAGAACTACGAGCAGTACTTC.

The rearrangement joins TRBV15 to TRBJ2-3; 7 bases fit TRBD2. With V trimmed by 0 bases and J by 5 bases, 2 bases remained unmatched. The CDR3 runs to 14 residues. From germline, CDR1 is LNHNV and CDR2 YYDKDF (reference sequence). CDR3 nucleotide sequence: TGTGCCACCAGCAGAGATCGGGGGGTAGATACGCAGTATTTT. It is translated as CATSRDRGVDTQYF.

Many counts were recorded for this clonotype. This rearrangement joins TRBV7-2 to TRBJ2-1; D unclear. V gave up 1 base and J gave up 0 bases, with 22 bases separating them. Germline CDR1 is SGHTA and CDR2 is FQGNSA. The CDR3 is made up of 20 amino acids. The CDR3 reads CASSLGVPRNPPLSYNEQFF. Written as DNA, the CDR3 is TGTGCCAGCAGCTTAGGAGTACCTCGTAATCCCCCCCTCTCCTACAATGAGCAGTTCTTC.

The CDR3 spells CASSPPGFGASYEQYF. CDR3 nucleotide sequence: TGCGCCAGCAGTCCTCCGGGGTTCGGAGCTTCCTACGAGCAGTACTTC. V and J are TRBV23-1 and TRBJ2-7, with D possibly being TRBD2 (5 bases). TRBV23-1 is an ORF; its function is uncertain. Trimming stripped 4 bases from V and 1 base from J, with 17 bases between. The CDR3 covers 16 residues.

This clonotype appeared a few times. The V and J genes are TRBV12-3 or TRBV12-4 and TRBJ1-5; D is perhaps TRBD1 (5 bases). The CDR3 runs 16 residues. Trimming took off 7 bases at V and 0 bases at J, with 16 bases between the two ends. This chain's CDR3 is CASKLGGTYSNQPQHF. Written as DNA, the CDR3 is TGTGCCAGCAAGCTAGGAGGGACGTATAGCAATCAGCCCCAGCATTTT.

A single count supports this clonotype. The DNA of the CDR3 is TGTGCCAGCAGATCCCCGGACGCAATGGGCGGGGAGCTGTTTTTT. It specifies CASRSPDAMGGELFF. The V call is TRBV12-3 or TRBV12-4, the J call TRBJ2-2; D gene ambiguous. This CDR3 contains 15 residues. With 6 bases removed from V and 7 bases from J, the gap between germline ends came to 18 bases.

This clonotype has just one count. V and J are TRBV7-2 and TRBJ2-1; D is ambiguous. Germline loops: CDR1 SGHTA, CDR2 FQGNSA. CDR3 size: 15 residues. Trimming took 1 base from V and 5 from J, leaving 12 bases between them. The CDR3 DNA follows: TGTGCCAGCAGCTTAGGTAAACCTTCAGACAATGAGCAGTTCTTC. This codes for CASSLGKPSDNEQFF. Drawing the rest from reference TRBV7-2 and TRBJ2-1, the complete variable domain is GAGVSQSPSNKVTEKGKDVELRCDPISGHTALYWYRQSLGQGLEFLIYFQGNSAPDKSGLPSDRFSAERTGGSVSTLTIQRTQQEDSAVYLCASSLGKPSDNEQFFGPGTRLTVL.

The rearrangement links TRBV7-6 to TRBJ1-1; no clear D. Trimming stripped 5 bases from V and 2 bases from J, with 15 bases between. The CDR3 contains 15 residues. Per germline, CDR1 SGHVS and CDR2 FNYEAQ. Here the CDR3 reads CASSPPGGANTEAFF. CDR3 nucleotide sequence: TGTGCCAGCAGCCCCCCGGGAGGAGCCAACACTGAAGCTTTCTTT.

The genes are TRBV7-8 and TRBJ2-5, with 13 bases aligning to TRBD2. V was clipped by 4 bases and J by 2 bases; unmatched bases: 7. This CDR3 has 17 amino acids. Germline V gene lookup returns CDR1 SGHVS and CDR2 FQNEAQ. The CDR3 coding sequence is TGTGCCAGCAGCTCGGACACTAGCGGGGGGGGTCAAGAGACCCAGTACTTC. Protein: CASSSDTSGGGQETQYF.

This rearrangement joins TRBV7-9 to TRBJ2-2; TRBD1 or TRBD2 may be the D gene (6 bases each). This CDR3 is 16 amino acids long. V lost 0 bases and J lost 3, with 11 bases in between. Germline assignment: CDR1 SEHNR and CDR2 FQNEAQ (reference sequence). CDR3 loop: CASSLAAGEDTGELFF. The CDR3 DNA reads TGTGCCAGCAGCTTAGCGGCAGGGGAGGACACCGGGGAGCTGTTTTTT.